The 19 T cell receptor beta chains reported below all come from one sample, sequenced in a study of immune cell composition in non-small cell lung cancer. Normal lung sampling was at least 3 cm from the tumour, as distant as possible. The table came from immunoSEQ multiplex PCR; TCRdb's copy has only in-frame clones and leaves some out. The sample lists about 8,700 clones; about 68% were seen once. The sequenced material came from non-adjacent lung tissue. The source is a human donor with non-small cell lung cancer.

This rearrangement joins TRBV5-5 to TRBJ1-2; the D gene is possibly TRBD1 (6 bases). V gave up 4 bases and J gave up 2 bases, with 21 bases separating them. From germline, CDR1 is SGHKS and CDR2 YYEKEE (reference sequence). This CDR3 region has 17 residues. The CDR3 region has the DNA TGTGCCAGCAGCCCGGGGGGAGACAGGAGTAAAAACTATGGCTACACCTTC. This translates into CASSPGGDRSKNYGYTF. The full variable domain, completed using reference TRBV5-5 and TRBJ1-2, is DAGVTQSPTHLIKTRGQQVTLRCSPISGHKSVSWYQQVLGQGPQFIFQYYEKEERGRGNFPDRFSARQFPNYSSELNVNALLLGDSALYLCASSPGGDRSKNYGYTFGSGTRLTVV.

This clone was recorded a few times. This chain joins TRBV5-1 and TRBJ2-2, with D possibly matching TRBD2 (5 bases). V lost 1 base, J lost 6 bases, and 10 bases lay in between. The CDR3 runs to 14 residues. Germline CDR1 reads SGHRS; CDR2 reads YFSETQ. The CDR3 region is CASSLSGIAGELFF. As DNA, the CDR3 is TGCGCCAGCAGCTTGTCGGGGATCGCCGGGGAGCTGTTTTTT.

This chain connects TRBV19 to TRBJ1-2; no clear D. Germline loops: CDR1 LNHDA, CDR2 SQIVND (reference sequence). This CDR3 comprises 15 residues. Trimming removed 5 bases at V and 1 base at J, with 14 bases between. CDR3 region: CASSARPGFNYGYTF. The DNA of the CDR3 is TGTGCCAGTAGTGCTAGACCGGGGTTTAACTATGGCTACACCTTC.

The rearrangement uses TRBV7-8 and TRBJ2-2; possibly TRBD1 for D (6 bases). Trimming took 5 bases from V and 10 from J, leaving 14 bases between them. CDR1 is SGHVS, CDR2 FQNEAQ, per germline. The CDR3 covers 13 residues. The CDR3 is CASSPQTGEELFF. The CDR3 DNA sequence: TGTGCCAGCAGCCCGCAGACAGGCGAGGAGCTGTTTTTT.

This clone was seen just once. The gene calls are TRBV5-6 and TRBJ2-3, with D perhaps TRBD1 (6 bases). V gave up 6 bases and J gave up 2 bases, with 16 bases separating them. The germline V gene has CDR1 SGHDT and CDR2 YYEEEE. The CDR3 is 15 residues long. This chain's CDR3 is CASILEGDTTDTQYF. The DNA for the CDR3 is TGTGCCAGCATCCTTGAGGGGGACACCACAGATACGCAGTATTTT.

The chain couples TRBV4-1 to TRBJ1-6; a weak D match, TRBD1 (5 bases). The CDR3 runs to 18 residues. Between the trimmed V and J ends, which lost 1 base and 0 bases, there was a span of 13 bases. CDR1 is MGHRA, CDR2 YSYEKL, per germline. This CDR3 is CASSQGKGEASYNSPLHF. CDR3 DNA sequence: TGCGCCAGCAGCCAAGGAAAAGGGGAGGCCTCCTATAATTCACCCCTCCACTTT.

As to this clone: One end of the junction fails to match germline, which may point to a read error. The gene calls are TRBV7-7 and TRBJ2-1; 13 bases fit TRBD2. Germline lookup yields CDR1 SSHAT and CDR2 FNYEAQ (reference sequence). There are 17 residues in the CDR3. The CDR3 nucleotides are TGTGCTAGCAGCTTACGGCTCACTAGCGGGGGGGCCGATGAGCAGTTCTTC. Protein sequence: CASSLRLTSGGADEQFF.

This clone was recorded once. The rearrangement joins TRBV5-1 to TRBJ2-3; TRBD2 agrees at 14 bases. CDR1 and CDR2 from the germline V gene are SGHRS and YFSETQ. The ends lost 7 bases at V and 3 bases at J; junction bases unmatched: 10. CDR3 length: 17 amino acids. In DNA, the CDR3 is TGCGCCAGCCAATTACTGACTAGCGGGGGGGTGACAGATACGCAGTATTTT. Translating it yields CASQLLTSGGVTDTQYF.

The gene calls are TRBV7-2 and TRBJ2-7; 8 nucleotides line up with TRBD1. Trimming removed 5 bases from V and 0 bases from J; junction bases left unmatched: 18. Germline V gene data show CDR1 as SGHTA and CDR2 as FQGNSA. This CDR3 has 19 residues. This CDR3 reads CASSPQGGGLIPSSYEQYF. Written as DNA, the CDR3 is TGTGCCAGCAGCCCACAGGGGGGCGGGTTGATTCCTAGCTCCTACGAGCAGTACTTC.

The chain uses TRBV27 and TRBJ1-5; the D is unclear. Trimming pared 6 bases from V and 0 bases from J, leaving 15 bases between. CDR1 is MNHEY, CDR2 SMNVEV, per germline (reference sequence). This CDR3 has 16 residues. This CDR3 is CASSPRFQNSNQPQHF. In nucleotides, the CDR3 is TGTGCCAGCAGCCCTCGCTTCCAGAATAGCAATCAGCCCCAGCATTTT.

The rearrangement uses TRBV28 and TRBJ2-7; TRBD1 might be the D (6 bases). The V gene's germline CDR1 is MDHEN and CDR2 SYDVKM. The V end was cut by 6 bases, the J end by 2 bases, with 20 bases between. The CDR3 has 16 residues. The CDR3 DNA reads TGTGCCAGCAGCCTGATGGGGGCGCTTTCTACCTACGAGCAGTACTTC. It codes for CASSLMGALSTYEQYF.

Concerning this clone itself: One end of the junction does not line up with germline, which may come from a read error. The J gene is TRBJ2-7, the V gene TRBV11-2, with 12 bases lining up with TRBD2. The CDR3 has 17 residues. The germline gives CDR1 SGHAT, CDR2 FQNNGV. The CDR3 loop reads CASSPTTSGGSRYEQYF. CDR3 nucleotides: TGCGCCAGCAGCCCGACCACTAGCGGGGGGTCCCGCTACGAGCAGTACTTC.

This clone was observed once. V and J are TRBV7-9 and TRBJ2-3; 7 bases match TRBD2. Trimming took 1 base from V and 3 from J; bases not matched to a gene: 4. Germline lookup yields CDR1 SEHNR and CDR2 FQNEAQ (reference sequence). The CDR3 runs 15 residues. The CDR3 loop reads CASSLEAGRTDTQYF. DNA for the CDR3: TGTGCCAGCAGCTTAGAAGCGGGGAGGACAGATACGCAGTATTTT. Full variable domain (missing parts from reference TRBV7-9 and TRBJ2-3): DTGVSQNPRHKITKRGQNVTFRCDPISEHNRLYWYRQTLGQGPEFLTYFQNEAQLEKSRLLSDRFSAERPKGSFSTLEIQRTEQGDSAMYLCASSLEAGRTDTQYFGPGTRLTVL.

The chain couples TRBV10-3 to TRBJ2-2, with D unclear. This CDR3 is built from 14 residues. V lost 7 bases to trimming and J lost 7 bases, with 16 bases between them. Germline lookup yields CDR1 ENHRY and CDR2 SYGVKD. The CDR3 bases are TGTGCCATCAACGCCCGGTTGTCAGGCGGGGAGCTGTTTTTT. This encodes CAINARLSGGELFF.

This clone turned up a few times. This chain uses TRBV19 with TRBJ2-6; TRBD1 aligns across 12 bases. The germline CDR1 and CDR2 sequences are LNHDA and SQIVND (reference sequence). This CDR3 spans 17 amino acids. Losses at the gene ends were 1 base for V and 4 bases for J; bases not matched to a gene: 2. Written as DNA, the CDR3 is TGTGCCAGTAGTATAGGGGACAGGGGGCACGGGGCCAACGTCCTGACTTTC. It translates to CASSIGDRGHGANVLTF.

The chain joins TRBV13 to TRBJ1-2, with a tentative D call TRBD1 (6 bases). The germline CDR1 and CDR2 sequences are PRHDT and FYEKMQ (reference sequence). Between the trimmed V and J ends, which lost 0 bases and 2 bases, there was a span of 19 bases. The CDR3 has 18 amino acids. This chain's CDR3 is CASSLGGPAQGPNYGYTF. The CDR3 region has the DNA TGTGCCAGCAGCTTAGGGGGACCCGCACAGGGACCGAACTATGGCTACACCTTC.

The V call is TRBV19, the J call TRBJ1-5; no firm D call. The germline V and J ends were trimmed by 1 base and 3 bases, with 10 bases remaining between them. This CDR3 region has 15 residues. The germline V gene has CDR1 LNHDA and CDR2 SQIVND (reference sequence). For the CDR3, the DNA is TGTGCCAGTAGTATAGGGAGGCGGGCCAATCAGCCCCAGCATTTT. As protein: CASSIGRRANQPQHF.

This clone has just a few counts. The chain is built from TRBV4-1 and TRBJ2-2, with D possibly TRBD1 on 5 matching bases. The ends were cut back, 3 bases at V and 2 bases at J, with 10 bases in the middle. Germline lookup yields CDR1 MGHRA and CDR2 YSYEKL. This CDR3 comprises 15 residues. This CDR3 is CASSHRQTNTGELFF. The CDR3 bases are TGCGCCAGCAGCCACCGACAGACCAACACCGGGGAGCTGTTTTTT.

This chain connects TRBV6-1 to TRBJ1-1; no firm D call. The CDR3 totals 14 residues. Germline CDR1 and CDR2: MNHNS and SASEGT. The V end was cut by 7 bases, the J end by 0 bases, with 12 bases between. As DNA, the CDR3 is TGTGCCAGCATAGTTACGAGAATGAACACTGAAGCTTTCTTT. This sequence encodes CASIVTRMNTEAFF.